At least ten counts were recorded for the clone carrying this T cell receptor beta chain. The target antigen is unknown. TCR beta CDR3 regions were amplified from RNA. A set of HTBI primers served as the primers for a first-round RT-PCR of the TCR CDR3. TCRdb ran MiXCR on the multiplex PCR reads and lists one entry per CDR3 protein. Of roughly 350,000 distinct CDR3 sequences listed, more than 11% are singletons. V shed 2 bases and J shed 0 bases, with 7 bases lying between them. The CDR3 runs 15 residues. Per the germline V gene, CDR1 is SGHTA and CDR2 is FQGNSA. From roughly 9.2 ml of fresh peripheral blood, PBMCs were isolated. The sample comes from a study of T cells in Graves' hyperthyroidism and ophthalmopathy. Findings of the study overall: Before onset, ophthalmopathy was predicted by the model a median around 6 months earlier.

The origin of this receptor is a woman in her 30s with Graves' hyperthyroidism. This sequence joins TRBV7-2 and TRBJ2-2, with D unclear. The sequencing input was blood. In DNA form, the CDR3 reads TGTGCCAGCAGCTTATTTGCAGCGAACACCGGGGAGCTGTTTTTT. Its protein is CASSLFAANTGELFF.